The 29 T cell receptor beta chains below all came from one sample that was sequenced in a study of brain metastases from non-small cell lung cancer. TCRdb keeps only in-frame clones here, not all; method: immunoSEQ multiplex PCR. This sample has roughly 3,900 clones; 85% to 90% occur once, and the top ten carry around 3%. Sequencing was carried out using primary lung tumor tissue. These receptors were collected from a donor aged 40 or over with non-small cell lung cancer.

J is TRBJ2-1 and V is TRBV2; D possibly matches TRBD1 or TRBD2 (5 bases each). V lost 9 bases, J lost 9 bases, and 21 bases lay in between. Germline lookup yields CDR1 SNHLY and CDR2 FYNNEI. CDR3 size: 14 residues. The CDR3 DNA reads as TGTGCCAGTTTATTCGGGACGGGTAGGGGTGAGCAGTTCTTC. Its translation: CASLFGTGRGEQFF. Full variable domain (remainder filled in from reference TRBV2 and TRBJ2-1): EPEVTQTPSHQVTQMGQEVILRCVPISNHLYFYWYRQILGQKVEFLVSFYNNEISEKSEIFDDQFSVERPDGSNFTLKIRSTKLEDSAMYFCASLFGTGRGEQFFGPGTRLTVL.

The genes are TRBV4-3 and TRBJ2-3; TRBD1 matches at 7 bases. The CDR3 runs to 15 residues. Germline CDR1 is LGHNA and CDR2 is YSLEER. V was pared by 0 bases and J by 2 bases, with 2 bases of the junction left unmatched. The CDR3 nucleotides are TGCGCCAGCAGCCAAGAAGGACAGGCCACAGATACGCAGTATTTT. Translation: CASSQEGQATDTQYF.

The chain's CDR3 is CATSTSESSEQFF. The CDR3 DNA follows: TGTGCCACCAGCACCTCTGAGAGTTCTGAGCAGTTCTTC. V gene TRBV15 combines with J gene TRBJ2-1; no definite D call. Germline V gene sequence: CDR1 LNHNV, CDR2 YYDKDF (reference sequence). The ends were cut back, 4 bases at V and 9 bases at J, with 13 bases in the middle. CDR3 length: 13 residues.

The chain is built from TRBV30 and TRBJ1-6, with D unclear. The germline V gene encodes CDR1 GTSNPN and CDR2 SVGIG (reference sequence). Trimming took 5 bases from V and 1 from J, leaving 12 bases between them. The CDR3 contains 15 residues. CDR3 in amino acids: CAWSPLGSYNSPLHF. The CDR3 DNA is TGTGCCTGGTCACCGCTCGGTTCCTATAATTCACCCCTCCACTTT.

CDR3 protein: CSVGQTDTQYF. The DNA for the CDR3 is TGCAGCGTGGGACAGACAGATACGCAGTATTTT. The chain carries TRBV29-1 and TRBJ2-3; TRBD1 matches at 7 bases. The length of the CDR3 is 11 residues. Germline CDR1 reads SQVTM; CDR2 reads ANQGSEA. The V gene end was trimmed by 6 bases and the J gene end by 3 bases; junction bases not matched to a gene: 0.

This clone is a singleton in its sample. CDR3 amino acids: CASTFTRETQYF. The CDR3, as DNA: TGTGCCAGCACCTTTACTCGGGAGACCCAGTACTTC. The rearrangement uses TRBV6-6 and TRBJ2-5; D remains unclear. From germline, CDR1 is MNHNY and CDR2 SVGAGI (reference sequence). The CDR3 contains 12 residues. V shed 7 bases and J shed 5 bases, with 11 bases lying between them.

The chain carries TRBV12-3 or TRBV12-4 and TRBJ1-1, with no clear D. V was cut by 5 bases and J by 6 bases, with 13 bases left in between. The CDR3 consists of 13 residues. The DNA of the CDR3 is TGTGCCAGCAGTACGGATTTATGGGCTGAAGCTTTCTTT. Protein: CASSTDLWAEAFF.

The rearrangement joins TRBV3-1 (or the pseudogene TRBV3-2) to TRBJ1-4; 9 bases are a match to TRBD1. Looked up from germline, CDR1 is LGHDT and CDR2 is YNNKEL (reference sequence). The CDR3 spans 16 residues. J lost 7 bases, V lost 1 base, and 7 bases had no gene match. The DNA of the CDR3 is TGTGCCAGCAGCCAAGGTGGACAGGGGCAATCTGAAAAACTGTTTTTT. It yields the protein CASSQGGQGQSEKLFF.

CDR3 DNA sequence: TGCGCCAGCCACTCCGGGACAGCGGCCTACGAGCAGTACTTC. It codes for CASHSGTAAYEQYF. The chain uses TRBV5-1 and TRBJ2-7, with 7 bases matching TRBD1. Trimming removed 7 bases from V and 2 bases from J; junction bases left unmatched: 9. Germline V lookup: CDR1 SGHRS, CDR2 YFSETQ. This CDR3 contains 14 residues.

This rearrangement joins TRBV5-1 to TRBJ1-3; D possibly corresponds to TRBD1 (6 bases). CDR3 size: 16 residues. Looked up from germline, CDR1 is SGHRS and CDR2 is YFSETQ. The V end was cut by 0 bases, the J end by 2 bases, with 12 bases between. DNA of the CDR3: TGCGCCAGCAGCTTGGCGAGGACAGCCCCTGGAAACACCATATATTTT. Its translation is CASSLARTAPGNTIYF.

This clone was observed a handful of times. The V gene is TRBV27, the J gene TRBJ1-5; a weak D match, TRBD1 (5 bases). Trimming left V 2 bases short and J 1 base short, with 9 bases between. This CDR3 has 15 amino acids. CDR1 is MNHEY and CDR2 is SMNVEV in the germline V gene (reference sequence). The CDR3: CASSLRGDSNQPQHF. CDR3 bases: TGTGCCAGCAGTTTAAGAGGGGACAGCAATCAGCCCCAGCATTTT.

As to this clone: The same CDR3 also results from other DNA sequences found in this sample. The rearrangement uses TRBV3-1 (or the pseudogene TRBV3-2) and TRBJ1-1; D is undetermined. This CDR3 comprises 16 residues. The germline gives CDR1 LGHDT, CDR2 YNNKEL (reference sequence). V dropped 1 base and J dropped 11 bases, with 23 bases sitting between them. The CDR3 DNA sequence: TGTGCCAGCAGCCAAGCCAATACGGTTGGGGAAAAAAACGCTTTCTTT. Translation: CASSQANTVGEKNAFF.

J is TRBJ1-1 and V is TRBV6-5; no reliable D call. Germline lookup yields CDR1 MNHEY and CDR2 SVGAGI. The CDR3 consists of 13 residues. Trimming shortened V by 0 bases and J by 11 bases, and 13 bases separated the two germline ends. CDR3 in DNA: TGTGCCAGCAGTTACTCAACCGGGGTGCGGGCTTTCTTT. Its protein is CASSYSTGVRAFF.

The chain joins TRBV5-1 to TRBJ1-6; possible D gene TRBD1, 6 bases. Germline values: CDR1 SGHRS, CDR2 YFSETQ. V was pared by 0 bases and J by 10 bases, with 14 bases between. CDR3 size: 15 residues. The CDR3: CASSLVTGADSPLHF. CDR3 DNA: TGCGCCAGCAGCTTGGTCACGGGGGCAGACTCACCCCTCCACTTT.

The CDR3 DNA is TGCGCCAGCAGTTACGATGGGAACACTGAAGCTTTCTTT. As protein: CASSYDGNTEAFF. The chain links TRBV4-1 to TRBJ1-1; no clear D gene. Germline CDR1 and CDR2: MGHRA and YSYEKL. V was cut by 6 bases and J by 1 base, with 9 bases left in between. The CDR3 loop spans 13 amino acids.

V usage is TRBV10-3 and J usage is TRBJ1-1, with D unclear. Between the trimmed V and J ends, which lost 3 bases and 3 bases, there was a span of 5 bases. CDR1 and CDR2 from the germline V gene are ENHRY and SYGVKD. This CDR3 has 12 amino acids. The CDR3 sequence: CAISETHTEAFF. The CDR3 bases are TGTGCCATCAGTGAAACGCACACTGAAGCTTTCTTT.

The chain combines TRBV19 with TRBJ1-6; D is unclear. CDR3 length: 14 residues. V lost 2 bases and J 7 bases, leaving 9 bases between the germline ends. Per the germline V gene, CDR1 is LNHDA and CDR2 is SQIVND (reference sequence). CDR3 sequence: CASSIRRENSPLHF. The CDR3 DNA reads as TGTGCCAGTAGTATAAGGAGGGAGAATTCACCCCTCCACTTT.

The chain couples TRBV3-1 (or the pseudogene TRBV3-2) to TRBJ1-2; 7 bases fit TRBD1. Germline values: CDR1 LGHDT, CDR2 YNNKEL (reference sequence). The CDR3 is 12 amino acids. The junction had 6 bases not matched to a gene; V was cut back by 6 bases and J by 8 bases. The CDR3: CASRRGQTGYTF. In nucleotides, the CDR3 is TGTGCCAGCAGAAGGGGGCAAACGGGCTACACCTTC.

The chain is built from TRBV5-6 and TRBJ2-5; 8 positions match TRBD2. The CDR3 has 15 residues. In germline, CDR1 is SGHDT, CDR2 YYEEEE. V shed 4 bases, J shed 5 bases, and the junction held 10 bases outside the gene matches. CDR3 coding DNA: TGTGCCAGCAGCCCAACGGGACTAGGGACGGAGACCCAGTACTTC. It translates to CASSPTGLGTETQYF.

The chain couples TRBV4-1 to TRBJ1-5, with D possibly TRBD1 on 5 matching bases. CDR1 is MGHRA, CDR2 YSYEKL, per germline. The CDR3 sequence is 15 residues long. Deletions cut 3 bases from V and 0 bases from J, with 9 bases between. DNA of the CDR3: TGCGCCAGCAGCCAGACAGTATATAGCAATCAGCCCCAGCATTTT. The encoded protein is CASSQTVYSNQPQHF.

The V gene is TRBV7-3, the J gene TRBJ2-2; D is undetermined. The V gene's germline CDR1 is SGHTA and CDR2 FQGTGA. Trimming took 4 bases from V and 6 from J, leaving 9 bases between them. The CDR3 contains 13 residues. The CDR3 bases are TGTGCCAGCAGCTCAACGGGTCCCGGGGAGCTGTTTTTT. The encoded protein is CASSSTGPGELFF.

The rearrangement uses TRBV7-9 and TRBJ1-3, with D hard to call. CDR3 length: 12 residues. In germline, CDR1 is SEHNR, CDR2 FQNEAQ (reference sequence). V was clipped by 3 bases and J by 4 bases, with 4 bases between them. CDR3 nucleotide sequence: TGTGCCAGCAGCTTTGAGGGAAACACCATATATTTT. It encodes CASSFEGNTIYF.

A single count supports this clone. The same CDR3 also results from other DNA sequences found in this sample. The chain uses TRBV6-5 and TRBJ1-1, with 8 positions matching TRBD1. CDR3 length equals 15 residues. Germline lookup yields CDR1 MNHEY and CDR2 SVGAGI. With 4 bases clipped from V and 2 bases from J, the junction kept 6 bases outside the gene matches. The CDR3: CASSSDRDANTEAFF. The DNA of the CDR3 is TGTGCCAGCAGTTCGGACAGGGATGCTAACACTGAAGCTTTCTTT.

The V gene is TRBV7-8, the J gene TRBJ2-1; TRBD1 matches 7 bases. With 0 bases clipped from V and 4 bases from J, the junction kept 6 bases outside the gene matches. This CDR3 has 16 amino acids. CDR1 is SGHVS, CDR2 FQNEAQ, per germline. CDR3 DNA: TGTGCCAGCAGCTTAGCGCGAGGGGGCGGATACAATGAGCAGTTCTTC. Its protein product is CASSLARGGGYNEQFF.

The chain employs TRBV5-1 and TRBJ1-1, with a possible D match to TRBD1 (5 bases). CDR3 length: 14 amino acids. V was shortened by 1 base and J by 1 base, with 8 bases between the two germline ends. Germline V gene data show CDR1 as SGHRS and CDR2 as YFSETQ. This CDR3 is CASSLQGKNTEAFF. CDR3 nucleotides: TGCGCCAGCAGCTTGCAGGGAAAGAACACTGAAGCTTTCTTT.

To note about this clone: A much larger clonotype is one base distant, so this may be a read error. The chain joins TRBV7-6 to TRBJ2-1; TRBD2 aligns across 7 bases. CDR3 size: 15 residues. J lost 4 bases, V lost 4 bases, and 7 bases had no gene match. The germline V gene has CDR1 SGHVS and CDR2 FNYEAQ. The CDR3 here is CASSSSTGRYNEQFF. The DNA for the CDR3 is TGTGCCAGCAGCTCATCGACCGGGAGGTACAATGAGCAGTTCTTC.

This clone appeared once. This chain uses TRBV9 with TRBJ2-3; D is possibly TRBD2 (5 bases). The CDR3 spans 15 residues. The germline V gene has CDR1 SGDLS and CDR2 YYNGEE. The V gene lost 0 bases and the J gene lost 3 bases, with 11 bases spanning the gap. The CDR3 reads CASSVGQAVTDTQYF. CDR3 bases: TGTGCCAGCAGCGTAGGGCAAGCGGTGACAGATACGCAGTATTTT.

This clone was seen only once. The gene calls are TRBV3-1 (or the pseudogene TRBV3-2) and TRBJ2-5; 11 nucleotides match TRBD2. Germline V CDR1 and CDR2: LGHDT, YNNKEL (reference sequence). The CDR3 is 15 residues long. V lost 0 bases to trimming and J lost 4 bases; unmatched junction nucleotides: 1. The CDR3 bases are TGTGCCAGCAGCCAAGATAGCGGGGGGGCAGAGACCCAGTACTTC. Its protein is CASSQDSGGAETQYF.

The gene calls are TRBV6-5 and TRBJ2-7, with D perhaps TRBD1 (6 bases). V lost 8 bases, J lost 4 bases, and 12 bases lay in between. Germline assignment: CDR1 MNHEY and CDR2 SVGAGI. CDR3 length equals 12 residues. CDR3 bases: TGTGCCAGCCAACCCGGACAGTACGAGCAGTACTTC. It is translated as CASQPGQYEQYF.